These T cell receptor beta chains were read from a single sample in a study. TCRdb reprocessed the RT-PCR reads with MiXCR, giving one entry per CDR3 protein. The table has approximately 720,000 distinct CDR3 sequences, 14% seen once; the top ten hold 3% to 4.5%. What was sequenced was memory CD4+ T cells from blood. These receptors were obtained from a female donor in good health, serving as a healthy control. The CDR3 runs from the conserved cysteine through the conserved F or W.

TRBV5-1	TRBJ2-7	CASSLDGDSSYEQYF
TRBV28	TRBJ2-7	CASSFLGTGQRRQYF
TRBV6-2/TRBV6-3	TRBJ1-3	CASSTPPGRFGSGNTIYF
TRBV5-1	TRBJ2-1	CASSLSNYNEQFF
TRBV4-2	TRBJ2-6	CASSQGLTASGANVLTF
TRBV29-1	TRBJ1-2	CSLRDSSNYGYTF
TRBV11-2	TRBJ2-7	CASINQSGTSESYEQYF
TRBV29-1	TRBJ1-1	CSVDPARSMNTEAFF
TRBV5-1	TRBJ1-2	CASSRATDNYGYTF
TRBV28	TRBJ2-3	CASFQRASTDTQYF
TRBV29-1	TRBJ1-1	CSARLGGTEAFF
TRBV6-4	TRBJ1-2	CASSERGVGNYGYTF
TRBV6-1	TRBJ1-1	CASSVISKNTEAFF
TRBV28	TRBJ1-1	CASSFMGGNTEAFF
TRBV7-2	TRBJ2-1	CASSLYPGQGRDEQFF
TRBV5-1	TRBJ1-6	CASSTDGNSPLHF